One and the same sample provided the 8 T cell receptor beta chains below, sequenced in a study of CD8+ T cells in alopecia areata. Regarding treatment: oral pan-JAK inhibitor, 5-10 mg twice daily. Sequencing relied on a cDNA template that was reverse transcribed from extracted RNA. Method: immunoSEQ multiplex PCR; TCRdb's copy keeps in-frame clones and lacks some. The sample lists around 120,000 clones; roughly 63% were seen once. Specimen: CD8+ T cells sorted from blood, collected at week 4, from a patient treated with tofacitinib. The receptor source for this set is a human donor with alopecia areata.

This rearrangement joins TRBV5-1 to TRBJ2-3; 7 positions match TRBD2. The CDR3 contains 17 residues. The germline gives CDR1 SGHRS, CDR2 YFSETQ. The junction had 7 bases not matched to a gene; V was cut back by 0 bases and J by 0 bases. The CDR3 loop reads CASSLGWLAVSTDTQYF. CDR3 DNA sequence: TGCGCCAGCAGCTTGGGTTGGCTAGCGGTTAGCACAGATACGCAGTATTTT.

The chain is built from TRBV30 and TRBJ1-2; 11 bases are shared with TRBD1. The length of the CDR3 is 14 residues. Trimming at V came to 1 base and at J to 7 bases, leaving 5 bases not matched to a gene. Germline values: CDR1 GTSNPN, CDR2 SVGIG (reference sequence). CDR3 nucleotide sequence: TGTGCCTGGAGTGCAGGACAGGGGGCATCTGGCTACACCTTC. It translates to CAWSAGQGASGYTF.

The chain carries TRBV29-1 and TRBJ2-1; 7 bases fit TRBD2. This CDR3 is 13 amino acids long. The germline V gene encodes CDR1 SQVTM and CDR2 ANQGSEA. V trimming: 7 bases; J trimming: 0 bases; junction bases outside the gene matches: 3. CDR3 protein: CSARTSSYNEQFF. The CDR3 DNA sequence: TGCAGCGCCCGGACTAGCTCCTACAATGAGCAGTTCTTC.

The CDR3 loop reads CASRGGGSYEQYF. For the CDR3, the DNA is TGTGCCAGCAGAGGCGGGGGCTCCTACGAGCAGTACTTC. This rearrangement joins TRBV7-2 to TRBJ2-7, with 7 bases identical to TRBD2. The CDR3 is 13 amino acids. J was trimmed by 0 bases and V by 6 bases; bases with no gene match: 2. Germline CDR1 SGHTA, CDR2 FQGNSA.

J is TRBJ1-3 and V is TRBV9, with D possibly TRBD1 on 6 matching bases. This CDR3 is 13 amino acids long. The germline CDR1 and CDR2 sequences are SGDLS and YYNGEE. With 3 bases removed from V and 7 bases from J, the gap between germline ends came to 11 bases. The CDR3 sequence: CASSGRTANTIYF. DNA of the CDR3: TGTGCCAGCAGCGGCCGGACAGCGAACACCATATATTTT.

In this sample, this clone turned up a few times. The chain employs TRBV6-5 and TRBJ1-2; TRBD1 agrees at 8 bases. V shed 6 bases and J 3 bases; nucleotides not matched to a gene: 9. Per the germline V gene, CDR1 is MNHEY and CDR2 is SVGAGI. The CDR3 is 15 residues long. DNA of the CDR3: TGTGCCAGCAGATCAGGGGGCAACATCTACTATGGCTACACCTTC. Protein sequence: CASRSGGNIYYGYTF.

This clone was seen only once. V gene TRBV30 combines with J gene TRBJ1-2, with a tentative D call TRBD1 (6 bases). The CDR3 has 16 amino acids. Trimming pared 3 bases from V and 0 bases from J, leaving 17 bases between. Per germline, CDR1 GTSNPN and CDR2 SVGIG (reference sequence). The CDR3 nucleotides are TGTGCCTGGAGGGGACCTAGAGGACAGACTAACTATGGCTACACCTTC. Translation: CAWRGPRGQTNYGYTF.

This clone turned up a few times. V usage is TRBV7-9 and J usage is TRBJ1-5; the match to TRBD1 covers 9 bases. From germline, CDR1 is SEHNR and CDR2 FQNEAQ (reference sequence). V gave up 4 bases and J gave up 3 bases; unmatched junction bases: 10. This CDR3 region has 17 residues. The chain's CDR3 is CASSSLPGQGINQPQHF. The DNA for the CDR3 is TGTGCCAGCAGCTCTCTACCGGGACAGGGAATCAATCAGCCCCAGCATTTT. The full variable domain, rest sourced from reference TRBV7-9 and TRBJ1-5, is DTGVSQNPRHKITKRGQNVTFRCDPISEHNRLYWYRQTLGQGPEFLTYFQNEAQLEKSRLLSDRFSAERPKGSFSTLEIQRTEQGDSAMYLCASSSLPGQGINQPQHFGDGTRLSIL.